This entry is about one TCR beta chain. This entry is derived from a study of blood T cell repertoires in COVID-19. Study-level background: The United States, Italy and Spain provided the acute and convalescent COVID-19 samples.

Data came from immunoSEQ multiplex PCR; TCRdb stores just in-frame clones and leaves some out. The sample has around 300,000 clones; 85% to 90% are singletons. Looked up from germline, CDR1 is LNHDA and CDR2 is SQIVND (reference sequence). This CDR3 is 14 amino acids long. The J segment lost 3 bases and the V segment lost 11 bases, leaving 10 bases of the junction unmatched. The cohort comprised adults aged roughly 18 to 90 years residing in about two dozen US areas. Participants had their cohort set by participant-reported clinical history. In Cohort 3, a recovered donor had either two negative PCRs, clearance, or symptom resolution.

Sequencing used PBMCs or T cells enriched from blood (not recorded which). This sequence was found in a woman aged 60-75 years who had recovered from COVID-19. The chain carries TRBV19 and TRBJ2-1, with TRBD2 identical over 7 bases. The CDR3 region is CAVRGGLFYNEQFF. DNA of the CDR3: TGTGCCGTGCGGGGAGGGCTTTTCTACAATGAGCAGTTCTTC.